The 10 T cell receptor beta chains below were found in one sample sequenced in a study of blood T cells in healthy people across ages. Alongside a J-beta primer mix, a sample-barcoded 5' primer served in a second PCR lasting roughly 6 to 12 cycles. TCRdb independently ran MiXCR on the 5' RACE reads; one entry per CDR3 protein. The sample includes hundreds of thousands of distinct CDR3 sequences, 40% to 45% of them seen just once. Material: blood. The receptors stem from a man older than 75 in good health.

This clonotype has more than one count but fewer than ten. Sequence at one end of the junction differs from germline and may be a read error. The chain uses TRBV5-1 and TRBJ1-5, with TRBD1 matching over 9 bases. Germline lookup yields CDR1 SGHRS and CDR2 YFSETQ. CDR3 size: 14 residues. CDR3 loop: CASSPGQGDQPQHF. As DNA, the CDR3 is TGTGCCAGCAGCCCGGGACAGGGAGACCAGCCCCAGCATTTT. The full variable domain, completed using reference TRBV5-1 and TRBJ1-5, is KAGVTQTPRYLIKTRGQQVTLSCSPISGHRSVSWYQQTPGQGLQFLFEYFSETQRNKGNFPGRFSGRQFSNSRSEMNVSTLELGDSALYLCASSPGQGDQPQHFGDGTRLSIL.

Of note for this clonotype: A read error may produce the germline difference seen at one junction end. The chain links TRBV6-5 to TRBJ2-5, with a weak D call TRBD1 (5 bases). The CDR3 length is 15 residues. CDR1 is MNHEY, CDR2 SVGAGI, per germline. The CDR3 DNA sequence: TGTGCCGGCAGTTATGGCCCAGGGATTTGGGAGACCCAGTACTTC. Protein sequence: CAGSYGPGIWETQYF.

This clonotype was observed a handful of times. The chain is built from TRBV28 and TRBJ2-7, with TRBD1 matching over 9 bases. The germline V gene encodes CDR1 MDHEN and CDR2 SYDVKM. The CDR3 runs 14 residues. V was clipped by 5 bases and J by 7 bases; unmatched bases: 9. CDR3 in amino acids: CASSVGHRGREQYF. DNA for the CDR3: TGTGCCAGCAGTGTTGGGCACAGGGGGCGGGAGCAGTACTTC.

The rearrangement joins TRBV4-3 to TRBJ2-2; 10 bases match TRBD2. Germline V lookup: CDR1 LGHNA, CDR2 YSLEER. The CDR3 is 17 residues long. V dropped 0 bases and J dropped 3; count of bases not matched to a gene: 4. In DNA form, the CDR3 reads TGCGCCAGCAGCCAAGATCTAGCGGGAGCCGACACCGGGGAGCTGTTTTTT. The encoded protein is CASSQDLAGADTGELFF.

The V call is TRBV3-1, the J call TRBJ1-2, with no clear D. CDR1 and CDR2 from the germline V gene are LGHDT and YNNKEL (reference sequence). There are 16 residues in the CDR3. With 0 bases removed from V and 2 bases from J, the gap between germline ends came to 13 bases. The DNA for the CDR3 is TGTGCCAGCAGCCAAGATTGGGCCTCTGGGAACTATGGCTACACCTTC. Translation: CASSQDWASGNYGYTF.

The CDR3 DNA sequence: TGTGCCAGCAGCCTACAGGGGGACCATCAGCCCCAGCATTTT. It codes for CASSLQGDHQPQHF. The chain is built from TRBV3-1 and TRBJ1-5; 8 bases map to TRBD1. Germline-derived CDR1 and CDR2 are LGHDT and YNNKEL (reference sequence). The CDR3 has 14 amino acids. Trimming took 4 bases from V and 5 from J; bases not matched to a gene: 4.

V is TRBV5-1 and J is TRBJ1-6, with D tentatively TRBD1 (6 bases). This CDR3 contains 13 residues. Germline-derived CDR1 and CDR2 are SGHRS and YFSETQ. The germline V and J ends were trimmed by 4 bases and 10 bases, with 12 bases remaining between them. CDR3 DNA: TGCGCCAGCAGCCAACGACAGGACTCACCCCTCCACTTT. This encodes CASSQRQDSPLHF.

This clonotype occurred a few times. The CDR3 spells CASSLDRGGRLAKNIQYF. In DNA form, the CDR3 reads TGTGCCAGCAGCTTAGATCGTGGGGGGAGGCTAGCCAAAAACATTCAGTACTTC. V gene TRBV11-2 combines with J gene TRBJ2-4, with D perhaps TRBD2 (6 bases). Trimming left V 0 bases short and J 0 bases short, with 15 bases between. Germline V gene lookup returns CDR1 SGHAT and CDR2 FQNNGV. The CDR3 consists of 18 residues.

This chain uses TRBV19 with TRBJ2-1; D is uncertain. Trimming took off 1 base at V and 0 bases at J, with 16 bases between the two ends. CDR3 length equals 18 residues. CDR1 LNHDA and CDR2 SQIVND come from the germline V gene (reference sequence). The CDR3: CASSIVGPPLTSYNEQFF. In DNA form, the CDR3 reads TGTGCCAGTAGTATAGTAGGCCCCCCTCTTACCTCCTACAATGAGCAGTTCTTC.

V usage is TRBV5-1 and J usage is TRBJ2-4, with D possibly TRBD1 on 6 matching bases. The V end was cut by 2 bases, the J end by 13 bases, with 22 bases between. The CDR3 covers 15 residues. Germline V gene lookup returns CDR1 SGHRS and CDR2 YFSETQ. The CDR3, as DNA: TGCGCCAGCAGCTTAACCGGGACAAACTACAATGAGCAGTACTTC. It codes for CASSLTGTNYNEQYF.